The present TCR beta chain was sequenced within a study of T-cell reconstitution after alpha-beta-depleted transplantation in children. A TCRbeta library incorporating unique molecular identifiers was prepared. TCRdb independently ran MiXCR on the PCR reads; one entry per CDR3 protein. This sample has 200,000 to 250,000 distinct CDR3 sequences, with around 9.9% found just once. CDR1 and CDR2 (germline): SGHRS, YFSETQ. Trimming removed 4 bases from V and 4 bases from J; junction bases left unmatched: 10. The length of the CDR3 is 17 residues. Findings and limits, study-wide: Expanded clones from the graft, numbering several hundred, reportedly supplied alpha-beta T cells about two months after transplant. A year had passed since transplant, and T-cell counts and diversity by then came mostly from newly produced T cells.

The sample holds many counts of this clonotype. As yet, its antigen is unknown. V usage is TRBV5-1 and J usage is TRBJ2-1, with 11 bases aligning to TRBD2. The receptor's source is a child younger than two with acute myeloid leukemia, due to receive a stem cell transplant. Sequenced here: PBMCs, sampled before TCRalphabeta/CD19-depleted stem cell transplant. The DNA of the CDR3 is TGCGCCAGCAGCCCAAATAGCGGGAGGGCCGATTACAATGAGCAGTTCTTC. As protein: CASSPNSGRADYNEQFF.